This T cell receptor (beta chain) was identified in a study of T cells in localized non-small cell lung cancer. General study points: Investigators sequenced only a single tumor region, leaving heterogeneity possible.

The assay was immunoSEQ multiplex PCR, and TCRdb's table has in-frame clones only and misses some. Of under 25,000 clones listed, 75% to 95% are singletons. Trimming left V 6 bases short and J 5 bases short, with 14 bases between. The CDR3 is made up of 14 amino acids. Per germline, CDR1 MNHEY and CDR2 SMNVEV (reference sequence). Concerning this clone itself: Its specificity is unknown.

Sequencing was performed on peripheral blood, taken before any cancer treatment. This chain joins TRBV27 and TRBJ1-5; D may be TRBD1 (6 bases). This clonotype was sampled from a male donor older than 55 with stage I squamous cell lung carcinoma. CDR3 sequence reads: CASSTTGLYQPQHF. The CDR3 DNA reads TGTGCCAGCAGCACTACAGGGTTGTATCAGCCCCAGCATTTT.